The 30 T cell receptor beta chains in this list originate from one sample, sequenced in a study of cytomegalovirus exposure and HLA in healthy donors. It was with 60 Vbeta and 13 Jbeta primers that the PCR ran. TCRdb's table, derived via immunoSEQ multiplex PCR, lists solely in-frame clones and lacks some. The sample carries around 76,000 clones, about two thirds recorded once. Sequenced material: PBMCs. The receptors were gathered from a woman between 50 and 59 years old in good health and CMV-seropositive.

This chain links TRBV7-2 with TRBJ1-5; D gene ambiguous. The CDR3 consists of 15 residues. With 7 bases removed from V and 2 bases from J, the gap between germline ends came to 15 bases. CDR1 and CDR2 (germline): SGHTA, FQGNSA. CDR3 DNA: TGTGCCAGCACCATTAGTGGAGGAGGCAATCAGCCCCAGCATTTT. It encodes CASTISGGGNQPQHF.

The gene calls are TRBV4-3 and TRBJ2-2, with 12 nucleotides matching TRBD2. This CDR3 has 19 amino acids. Germline V gene lookup returns CDR1 LGHNA and CDR2 YSLEER. J gave up 6 bases and V 4 bases, and 15 bases lay outside the gene matches. CDR3 amino acids: CASSPRRLAGGPWAGELFF. The CDR3, as DNA: TGCGCCAGCAGCCCACGCCGTCTAGCGGGAGGGCCTTGGGCCGGGGAGCTGTTTTTT.

The chain has TRBV29-1 and TRBJ1-5; D possibly corresponds to TRBD1 (6 bases). The V end lost 1 base, the J end lost 7 bases, and 11 bases lay between the germline ends. This CDR3 contains 13 residues. CDR1 is SQVTM and CDR2 is ANQGSEA in the germline V gene. CDR3 sequence: CSVEGQAGQPQHF. In nucleotides, the CDR3 is TGCAGCGTTGAAGGACAGGCAGGGCAGCCCCAGCATTTT.

This clone was observed once. In DNA, the CDR3 is TGTGCCAGCAGCTTCGGGGACACTGAAGCTTTCTTT. The encoded protein is CASSFGDTEAFF. This chain connects TRBV5-4 to TRBJ1-1; D not certain. Germline assignment: CDR1 SGHNT and CDR2 YYREEE (reference sequence). Trimming shortened V by 2 bases and J by 3 bases, and 5 bases separated the two germline ends. The CDR3 sequence is 12 residues long.

In this sample, this clone turned up a few times. The chain uses TRBV29-1 and TRBJ1-1; D uncertain. Germline V lookup: CDR1 SQVTM, CDR2 ANQGSEA. Trimming pared 5 bases from V and 3 bases from J, leaving 13 bases between. The CDR3 extends over 13 amino acids. In DNA form, the CDR3 reads TGCAGCGTTTCGGCACAGCCGGACACTGAAGCTTTCTTT. As protein: CSVSAQPDTEAFF.

V gene TRBV7-2 combines with J gene TRBJ2-1; the match to TRBD2 covers 10 bases. The CDR3 extends over 15 amino acids. The V gene end was trimmed by 3 bases and the J gene end by 3 bases; junction bases not matched to a gene: 2. CDR1 is SGHTA and CDR2 is FQGNSA in the germline V gene. CDR3 protein: CASSFSGGDYNEQFF. In DNA form, the CDR3 reads TGTGCCAGCAGCTTCAGCGGGGGGGACTACAATGAGCAGTTCTTC.

Regarding this clone: This CDR3 is also generated by other DNA sequences in the sample. The DNA of the CDR3 is TGCGCCAGCAGCTCTTTAGCGGGAGCTAGCACAGATACGCAGTATTTT. Translating gives CASSSLAGASTDTQYF. The chain has TRBV5-1 and TRBJ2-3, with TRBD2 matching over 9 bases. Germline V CDR1 and CDR2: SGHRS, YFSETQ. With 3 bases clipped from V and 0 bases from J, the junction kept 5 bases outside the gene matches. This CDR3 contains 16 residues.

Only one count was recorded for this clone. This sequence joins TRBV4-3 and TRBJ1-2; D may be TRBD1 (6 bases). The germline gives CDR1 LGHNA, CDR2 YSLEER. Between the trimmed V and J ends, which lost 4 bases and 2 bases, there was a span of 14 bases. This CDR3 is 15 amino acids long. CDR3 in DNA: TGCGCCAGCAGCCTTTCCCGGACAGCGAACTATGGCTACACCTTC. Its protein product is CASSLSRTANYGYTF.

This chain links TRBV5-4 with TRBJ2-1; a weak D match, TRBD1 (6 bases). In germline, CDR1 is SGHNT, CDR2 YYREEE (reference sequence). Between the trimmed V and J ends, which lost 0 bases and 5 bases, there was a span of 9 bases. The length of the CDR3 is 14 residues. This chain's CDR3 is CASSLDRANNEQFF. Written as DNA, the CDR3 is TGTGCCAGCAGCTTGGACAGGGCGAACAATGAGCAGTTCTTC.

V is TRBV19 and J is TRBJ2-1, with D perhaps TRBD1 (5 bases). Germline CDR1 is LNHDA and CDR2 is SQIVND (reference sequence). Trimming removed 4 bases at V and 5 bases at J, with 15 bases between. The CDR3 extends over 15 amino acids. The CDR3 sequence is CASSKRPGQHNEQFF. CDR3 coding DNA: TGTGCCAGTAGTAAGAGACCAGGGCAGCACAATGAGCAGTTCTTC.

The V gene is TRBV28, the J gene TRBJ1-2; a weak D match, TRBD1 (5 bases). In germline, CDR1 is MDHEN, CDR2 SYDVKM. This CDR3 comprises 13 residues. Trimming removed 5 bases at V and 4 bases at J, with 11 bases between. The CDR3 sequence is CASSRDSIYGYTF. DNA for the CDR3: TGTGCCAGCAGTCGTGACAGTATCTATGGCTACACCTTC.

The chain employs TRBV5-1 and TRBJ2-3; 11 bases agree with TRBD2. This CDR3 has 19 amino acids. CDR1 SGHRS and CDR2 YFSETQ come from the germline V gene. Trimming at V came to 4 bases and at J to 2 bases, leaving 15 bases not matched to a gene. The CDR3: CASSMGRTGTSGFTDTQYF. CDR3 nucleotides: TGCGCCAGCAGCATGGGAAGGACCGGGACTAGCGGATTCACAGATACGCAGTATTTT.

The chain has TRBV9 and TRBJ2-1, with 9 bases lining up with TRBD1. Germline assignment: CDR1 SGDLS and CDR2 YYNGEE. The CDR3 has 15 amino acids. The ends lost 2 bases at V and 6 bases at J; junction bases unmatched: 6. The CDR3 region is CASSVDPGQGNEQFF. CDR3 bases: TGTGCCAGCAGCGTTGATCCGGGACAGGGCAATGAGCAGTTCTTC.

The genes are TRBV28 and TRBJ2-3; 7 positions match TRBD1. The CDR3 totals 15 residues. CDR1 is MDHEN, CDR2 SYDVKM, per germline. The V segment lost 6 bases and the J segment 0 bases; nucleotides outside the gene matches: 6. In DNA, the CDR3 is TGTGCCAGCAGACAGGGGCCTTCTAGCACAGATACGCAGTATTTT. This translates into CASRQGPSSTDTQYF.

This clone was recorded once. V gene TRBV7-2 combines with J gene TRBJ1-1; D gene uncertain. This CDR3 has 14 residues. V lost 5 bases and J lost 0, with 10 bases in between. Germline V gene sequence: CDR1 SGHTA, CDR2 FQGNSA. The CDR3 sequence is CASSLGLLNTEAFF. The CDR3 nucleotides read TGTGCCAGCAGCCTCGGACTGCTGAACACTGAAGCTTTCTTT.

The genes are TRBV9 and TRBJ2-3, with 7 bases matching TRBD1. The CDR3 is 15 amino acids. Trimming removed 0 bases from V and 3 bases from J; junction bases left unmatched: 4. Germline-derived CDR1 and CDR2 are SGDLS and YYNGEE. This CDR3 reads CASSVVETGTDTQYF. In DNA, the CDR3 is TGTGCCAGCAGCGTAGTGGAGACAGGGACAGATACGCAGTATTTT.

J is TRBJ1-5 and V is TRBV28, with no clear D. The CDR3 is 13 residues long. Germline assignment: CDR1 MDHEN and CDR2 SYDVKM. The V end was cut by 6 bases, the J end by 5 bases, with 11 bases between. CDR3 protein: CASSLERYQPQHF. CDR3 sequence (DNA): TGTGCCAGCAGCCTAGAGAGGTATCAGCCCCAGCATTTT.

The V call is TRBV13, the J call TRBJ2-5; 9 bases line up with TRBD2. The CDR3 spans 16 residues. Germline CDR1 reads PRHDT; CDR2 reads FYEKMQ (reference sequence). V was clipped by 5 bases and J by 0 bases; unmatched bases: 7. The CDR3 DNA reads as TGTGCCAGCAGCCGAGGACTAGCGCCGTACCAAGAGACCCAGTACTTC. Its protein product is CASSRGLAPYQETQYF.

In this sample, this clone turned up once. The chain couples TRBV4-2 to TRBJ2-7, with 8 bases that match TRBD1. This CDR3 has 17 amino acids. Per germline, CDR1 LGHNA and CDR2 YNFKEQ. V shed 3 bases and J 6 bases; nucleotides not matched to a gene: 16. CDR3 protein: CASSQYGQGQGSSEQYF. DNA of the CDR3: TGTGCCAGCAGCCAGTACGGACAGGGTCAAGGATCGTCCGAGCAGTACTTC.

V and J are TRBV28 and TRBJ2-3, with D perhaps matching TRBD2 (6 bases). From germline, CDR1 is MDHEN and CDR2 SYDVKM. The ends were cut back, 2 bases at V and 0 bases at J, with 12 bases in the middle. The CDR3 spans 16 residues. CDR3 DNA: TGTGCCAGCAGTTTAGGAGGGGCGACTAGCACAGATACGCAGTATTTT. The encoded protein is CASSLGGATSTDTQYF. The full variable domain, with the rest looked up from reference TRBV28 and TRBJ2-3, is DVKVTQSSRYLVKRTGEKVFLECVQDMDHENMFWYRQDPGLGLRLIYFSYDVKMKEKGDIPEGYSVSREKKERFSLILESASTNQTSMYLCASSLGGATSTDTQYFGPGTRLTVL.

The chain carries TRBV6-5 and TRBJ2-7, with TRBD2 matching over 7 bases. Germline CDR1 reads MNHEY; CDR2 reads SVGAGI. The CDR3 covers 14 residues. V lost 6 bases to trimming and J lost 6 bases; unmatched junction nucleotides: 11. CDR3 bases: TGTGCCAGCAGGTCCCCAGTGACTAGCCGCGAGCAGTACTTC. Encoded protein: CASRSPVTSREQYF.

This clone was observed a handful of times. The CDR3 loop reads CASSLGRVSEAFF. CDR3 in DNA: TGTGCCAGCTCATTGGGCAGGGTGTCTGAAGCTTTCTTT. The V and J genes are TRBV18 and TRBJ1-1; the D gene is possibly TRBD1 (5 bases). Germline V gives CDR1 KGHSH, CDR2 LQKENI. The CDR3 sequence is 13 residues long. V was cut by 5 bases and J by 6 bases, with 13 bases left in between.

J is TRBJ2-1 and V is TRBV29-1; 9 bases align to TRBD2. CDR1 and CDR2 (germline): SQVTM, ANQGSEA. The CDR3 length is 14 residues. V lost 7 bases and J lost 3; bases outside the gene matches: 7. CDR3 sequence reads: CSGRASGVYNEQFF. In nucleotides, the CDR3 is TGCAGCGGAAGAGCTAGCGGGGTCTACAATGAGCAGTTCTTC.

The chain combines TRBV19 with TRBJ1-1; D is uncertain. The CDR3 is 13 residues long. Germline V gene data show CDR1 as LNHDA and CDR2 as SQIVND (reference sequence). V lost 7 bases, J lost 0 bases, and 9 bases lay in between. This chain's CDR3 is CASKTAVNTEAFF. The CDR3 DNA sequence: TGTGCCAGTAAAACTGCGGTGAACACTGAAGCTTTCTTT.

V is TRBV9 and J is TRBJ2-1; TRBD2 matches at 9 bases. Germline-derived CDR1 and CDR2 are SGDLS and YYNGEE. The CDR3 has 16 amino acids. V gave up 2 bases and J gave up 3 bases; unmatched junction bases: 6. The CDR3 here is CASSVLTSGNYNEQFF. The CDR3 nucleotides read TGTGCCAGCAGCGTCCTGACTAGCGGTAACTACAATGAGCAGTTCTTC.

The chain has TRBV27 and TRBJ2-3; 8 nucleotides align to TRBD2. V shed 7 bases and J 6 bases; nucleotides not matched to a gene: 12. Germline V gene sequence: CDR1 MNHEY, CDR2 SMNVEV (reference sequence). CDR3 length: 15 amino acids. The CDR3 region is CASKLPGGAADTQYF. The CDR3 region has the DNA TGTGCCAGCAAACTACCCGGGGGGGCAGCGGATACGCAGTATTTT.

As DNA, the CDR3 is TGTGCCAGCAGTTTACGCCAGACGGGATCTAATGAAAAACTGTTTTTT. Encoded protein: CASSLRQTGSNEKLFF. The J gene is TRBJ1-4, the V gene TRBV28; D remains unclear. The length of the CDR3 is 16 residues. V was cut by 2 bases and J by 3 bases, with 13 bases left in between. The germline CDR1 and CDR2 sequences are MDHEN and SYDVKM.

This chain links TRBV7-2 with TRBJ2-5; 7 bases agree with TRBD2. The CDR3 is 15 amino acids. Losses at the gene ends were 5 bases for V and 6 bases for J; bases not matched to a gene: 12. Germline values: CDR1 SGHTA, CDR2 FQGNSA. This CDR3 is CASSPNRLAGKTQYF. Written as DNA, the CDR3 is TGTGCCAGCAGCCCAAATCGACTAGCCGGGAAGACCCAGTACTTC.

The genes are TRBV13 and TRBJ1-3, with D possibly TRBD1 on 5 matching bases. Trimming pared 3 bases from V and 0 bases from J, leaving 18 bases between. The germline V gene encodes CDR1 PRHDT and CDR2 FYEKMQ (reference sequence). This CDR3 is built from 18 residues. The CDR3 loop reads CASSFGPGEQYSGNTIYF. DNA of the CDR3: TGTGCCAGCAGCTTTGGTCCGGGGGAACAGTACTCTGGAAACACCATATATTTT.

V and J are TRBV27 and TRBJ2-2, with TRBD1 matching over 7 bases. The CDR3 covers 16 residues. Trimming cost V 5 bases and J 5 bases; bases outside gene matches: 11. Germline V lookup: CDR1 MNHEY, CDR2 SMNVEV (reference sequence). CDR3 nucleotide sequence: TGTGCCAGCAGTCGGTATCGGACAGGACGGACCGGGGAGCTGTTTTTT. Amino acids: CASSRYRTGRTGELFF.